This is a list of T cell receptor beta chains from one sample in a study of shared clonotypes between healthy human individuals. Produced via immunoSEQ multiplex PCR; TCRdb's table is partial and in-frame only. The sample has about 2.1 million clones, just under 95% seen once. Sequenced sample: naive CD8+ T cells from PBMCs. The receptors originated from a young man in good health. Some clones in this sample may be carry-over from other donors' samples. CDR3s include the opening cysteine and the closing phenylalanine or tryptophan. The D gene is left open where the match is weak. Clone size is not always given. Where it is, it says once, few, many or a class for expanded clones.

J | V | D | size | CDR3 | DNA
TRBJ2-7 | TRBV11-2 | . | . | CASSLNYEQYF | TGTGCCAGCAGCCTTAATTACGAGCAGTACTTC
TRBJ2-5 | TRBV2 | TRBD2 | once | CASSEGLAGFEETQYF | TGTGCCAGCAGTGAAGGGCTAGCGGGGTTCGAAGAGACCCAGTACTTC
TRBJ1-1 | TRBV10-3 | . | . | CAISGGDGLEAFF | TGTGCCATCAGTGGTGGGGACGGGCTGGAAGCTTTCTTT
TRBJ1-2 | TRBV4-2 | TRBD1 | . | CASSQDEAGGLPGPGYTF | TGTGCCAGCAGCCAAGATGAGGCAGGGGGCCTACCCGGGCCTGGCTACACCTTC
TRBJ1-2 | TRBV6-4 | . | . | CASSDSRNGYTF | TGTGCCAGCAGTGACTCGAGAAATGGCTACACCTTC
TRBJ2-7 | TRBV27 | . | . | CASSFSFGPASYEQYF | TGTGCCAGCAGTTTCTCTTTTGGACCAGCCTCCTACGAGCAGTACTTC
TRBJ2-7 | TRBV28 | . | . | CASRVPSASQQYF | TGTGCCAGCAGGGTTCCTAGTGCTAGCCAGCAGTACTTC
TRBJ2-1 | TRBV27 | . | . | CASSFGANEQFF | TGTGCCAGCAGTTTTGGGGCGAATGAGCAGTTCTTC
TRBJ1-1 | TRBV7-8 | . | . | CASSLKVVGQRSGAFF | TGTGCCAGCAGCTTAAAGGTCGTCGGACAGCGCTCTGGGGCTTTCTTT
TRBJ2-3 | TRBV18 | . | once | CASSISAGRTDTQYF | TGTGCCAGCTCAATTTCGGCAGGACGCACAGATACGCAGTATTTT
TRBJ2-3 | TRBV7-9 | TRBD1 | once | CASSLAQGATDTQYF | TGTGCCAGCAGCTTAGCTCAGGGGGCTACAGATACGCAGTATTTT
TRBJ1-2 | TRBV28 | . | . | CASTQMRGGDPNYGYTF | TGTGCCAGCACCCAAATGAGGGGGGGTGATCCTAACTATGGCTACACCTTC
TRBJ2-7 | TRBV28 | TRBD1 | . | CASSSDRGRFVQYF | TGTGCCAGCAGTTCCGACAGGGGGCGGTTTGTGCAGTACTTC
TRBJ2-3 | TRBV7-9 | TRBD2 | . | CASRGKRGQSGDTQYF | TGTGCCAGCAGAGGCAAGCGGGGTCAGAGCGGGGATACGCAGTATTTT
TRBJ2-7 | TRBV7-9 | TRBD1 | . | CASSRDRGHSYEQYF | TGTGCCAGCAGCCGGGACAGGGGGCACTCCTACGAGCAGTACTTC
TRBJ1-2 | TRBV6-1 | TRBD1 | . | CASSVGTANGYTF | TGTGCCAGCAGTGTCGGGACAGCTAATGGCTACACCTTC
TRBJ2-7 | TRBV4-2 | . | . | CASSGTGYSYEQYF | TGTGCCAGCAGCGGTACAGGGTACTCCTACGAGCAGTACTTC
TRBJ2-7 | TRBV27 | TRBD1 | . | CASSSAGGYEQYF | TGTGCCAGCAGTTCCGCAGGGGGTTACGAGCAGTACTTC
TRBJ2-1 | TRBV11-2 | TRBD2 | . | CASSLTMTSGGTNEQFF | TGTGCCAGCAGCTTAACTATGACTAGCGGGGGAACGAATGAGCAGTTCTTC
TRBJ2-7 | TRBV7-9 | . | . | CASSLESYEQYF | TGTGCCAGCAGCTTAGAATCCTACGAGCAGTACTTC
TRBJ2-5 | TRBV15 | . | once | CATSESYQETQYF | TGTGCCACCTCGGAGAGCTACCAAGAGACCCAGTACTTC
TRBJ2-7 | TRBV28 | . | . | CASSPHREVDSYEQYF | TGTGCCAGCAGCCCTCACAGGGAGGTCGACTCCTACGAGCAGTACTTC
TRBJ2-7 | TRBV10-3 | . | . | CAIHEGIPYEQYF | TGTGCCATCCACGAGGGGATTCCCTACGAGCAGTACTTC
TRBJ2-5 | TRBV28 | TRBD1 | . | CASSQTTGRETQYF | TGTGCCAGCAGTCAGACGACAGGGCGAGAGACCCAGTACTTC
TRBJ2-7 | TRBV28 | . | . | CASSHYEQYF | TGTGCCAGCTCCCACTACGAGCAGTACTTC
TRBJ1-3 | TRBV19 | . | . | CASSTPDRTASGNTIYF | TGTGCCAGTAGTACACCCGACCGGACCGCCTCTGGAAACACCATATATTTT
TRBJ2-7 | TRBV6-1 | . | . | CASSEYEQYF | TGTGCCAGCAGTGAATACGAGCAGTACTTC
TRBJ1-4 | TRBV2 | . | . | CASSALREKLFF | TGTGCCAGCAGTGCCTTACGTGAAAAACTGTTTTTT
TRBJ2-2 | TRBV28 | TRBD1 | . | CASSVPGTGVFRGSAGELFF | TGTGCCAGCAGTGTACCCGGGACAGGGGTTTTCCGGGGTTCGGCCGGGGAGCTGTTTTTT
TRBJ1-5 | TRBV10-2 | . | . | CASSEGNQPQHF | TGCGCCAGCAGTGAGGGGAATCAGCCCCAGCATTTT
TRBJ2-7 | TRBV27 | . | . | CASSLEARSSYEQYF | TGTGCCAGCAGTTTAGAGGCCAGAAGTTCCTACGAGCAGTACTTC
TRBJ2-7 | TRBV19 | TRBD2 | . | CASSKRLAGGFYEQYF | TGTGCCAGTAGTAAGAGATTAGCGGGAGGATTCTACGAGCAGTACTTC
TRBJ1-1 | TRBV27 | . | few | CASRNGRGTEAFF | TGTGCCAGCAGAAATGGGCGGGGCACTGAAGCTTTCTTT
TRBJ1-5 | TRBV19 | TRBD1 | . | CASSETGPRDQPQHF | TGTGCCAGTAGCGAGACAGGGCCGAGAGATCAGCCCCAGCATTTT
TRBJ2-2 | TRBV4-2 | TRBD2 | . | CASSRPSGLAVNTGELFF | TGTGCCAGCAGCCGACCCTCGGGACTAGCGGTAAACACCGGGGAGCTGTTTTTT
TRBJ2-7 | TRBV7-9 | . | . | CASSDPWDGSYEQYF | TGTGCCAGCAGCGACCCTTGGGACGGGTCCTACGAGCAGTACTTC
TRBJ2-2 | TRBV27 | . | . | CASKPLGYDTGELFF | TGTGCCAGCAAGCCACTGGGTTATGACACCGGGGAGCTGTTTTTT
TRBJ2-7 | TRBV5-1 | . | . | CASSLGQDYEQYF | TGCGCCAGCAGCTTGGGACAGGACTACGAGCAGTACTTC
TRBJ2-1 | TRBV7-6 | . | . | CASSPVGDEQFF | TGTGCCAGCAGTCCGGTGGGGGATGAGCAGTTCTTC
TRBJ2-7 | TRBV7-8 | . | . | CASSLVDPPISYEQYF | TGTGCCAGCAGCTTAGTGGACCCCCCGATATCCTACGAGCAGTACTTC
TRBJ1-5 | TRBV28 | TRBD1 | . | CASSDRGGNQPQHF | TGTGCCAGCAGTGACAGGGGGGGAAATCAGCCCCAGCATTTT
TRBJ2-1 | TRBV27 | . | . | CASSTTSSYNEQFF | TGTGCCAGCAGTACCACTAGCTCCTACAATGAGCAGTTCTTC
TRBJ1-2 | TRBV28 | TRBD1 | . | CATTPGQDYGYTF | TGTGCCACCACGCCGGGACAGGACTATGGCTACACCTTC
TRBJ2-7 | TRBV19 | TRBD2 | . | CASSITSDSPYEQYF | TGTGCCAGTAGTATAACTAGCGATTCCCCCTACGAGCAGTACTTC
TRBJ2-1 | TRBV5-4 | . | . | CASSLENVAPYNEQFF | TGTGCCAGCAGCTTGGAAAATGTAGCGCCCTACAATGAGCAGTTCTTC
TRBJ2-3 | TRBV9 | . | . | CASSVAPWEEAQYF | TGTGCCAGCAGCGTAGCTCCCTGGGAGGAGGCGCAGTATTTT
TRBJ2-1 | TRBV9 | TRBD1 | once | CASSVEGGQVSGEQFF | TGTGCCAGCAGCGTAGAAGGGGGACAGGTATCGGGTGAGCAGTTCTTC
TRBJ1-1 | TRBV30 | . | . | CAWSVLANRRGEAFF | TGTGCCTGGAGTGTACTGGCCAATCGGCGGGGTGAAGCTTTCTTT
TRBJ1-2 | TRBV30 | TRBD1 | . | CAWSGGTAVVYGYTF | TGTGCCTGGAGTGGGGGGACAGCGGTGGTCTATGGCTACACCTTC
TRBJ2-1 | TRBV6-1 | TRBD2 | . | CASSDLPAGAGNEQFF | TGTGCCAGCAGTGACCTCCCAGCGGGAGCAGGGAATGAGCAGTTCTTC
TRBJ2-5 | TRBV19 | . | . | CATRDQSQETQYF | TGTGCCACCCGAGACCAGAGCCAAGAGACCCAGTACTTC
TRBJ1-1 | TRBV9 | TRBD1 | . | CASSAAGGAGTEAFF | TGTGCCAGCAGCGCAGCAGGGGGCGCGGGCACTGAAGCTTTCTTT
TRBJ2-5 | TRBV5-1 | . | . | CASSWNRVETQYF | TGCGCCAGCAGCTGGAACAGGGTTGAGACCCAGTACTTC
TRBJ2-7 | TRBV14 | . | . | CASSQETARPENEQYF | TGTGCCAGCAGCCAAGAAACGGCTCGGCCGGAAAACGAGCAGTACTTC
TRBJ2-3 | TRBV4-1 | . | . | CASSPRRGVTQYF | TGCGCCAGCAGCCCCCGGAGGGGGGTCACGCAGTATTTT